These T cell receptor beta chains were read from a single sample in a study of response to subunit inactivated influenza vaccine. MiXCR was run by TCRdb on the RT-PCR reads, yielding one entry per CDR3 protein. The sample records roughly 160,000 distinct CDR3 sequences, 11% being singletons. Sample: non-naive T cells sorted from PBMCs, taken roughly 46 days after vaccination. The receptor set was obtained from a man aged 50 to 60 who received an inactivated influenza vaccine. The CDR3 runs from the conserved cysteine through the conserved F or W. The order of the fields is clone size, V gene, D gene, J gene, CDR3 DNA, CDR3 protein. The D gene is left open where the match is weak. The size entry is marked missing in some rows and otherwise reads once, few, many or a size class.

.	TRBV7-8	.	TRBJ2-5	TGTGCCAGCAGCTACGGGACTCCCGAGACCCAGTACTTC	CASSYGTPETQYF
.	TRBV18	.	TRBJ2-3	TGTGCCAAAATAACGGTCACAGATACGCAGTATTTT	CAKITVTDTQYF
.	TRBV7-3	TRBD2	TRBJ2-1	TGTGCCAGCAGCTTAGGGACTAGCGGGAGTAGTGAGCAGTTCTTC	CASSLGTSGSSEQFF
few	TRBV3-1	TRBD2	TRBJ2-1	TGTGCCAGCAGGCGGACTAGCGGATACAATGAGCAGTTCTTC	CASRRTSGYNEQFF
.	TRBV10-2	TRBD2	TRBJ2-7	TGCGCCAGCAGGCGGAGGGGAGGGATAAGCTCCTACGAGCAGTACTTC	CASRRRGGISSYEQYF
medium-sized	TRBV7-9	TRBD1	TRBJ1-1	TGTGCCAGCAGCTTAGAACAGGGGGCATCAGCTTTCTTT	CASSLEQGASAFF
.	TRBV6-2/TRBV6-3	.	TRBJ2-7	TGTGCCAGCAGGCGTACAACGAGCTCCTACGAGCAGTACTTC	CASRRTTSSYEQYF
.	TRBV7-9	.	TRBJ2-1	TGTGCCAGCAGCACCCGGGACTCTTTC	CASSTRDSF
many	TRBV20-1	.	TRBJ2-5	TGCAGTGCTCGCAGGGAGACCCAGTACTTC	CSARRETQYF
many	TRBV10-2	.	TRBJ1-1	TGCGCCAGCAGATTCCAGACTGAGAACACTGAAGCTTTCTTT	CASRFQTENTEAFF
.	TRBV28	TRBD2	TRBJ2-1	TGTGCCAGCAGCCCTCGGTGGGGGACTAGCGTCAATGAGCAGTTCTTC	CASSPRWGTSVNEQFF
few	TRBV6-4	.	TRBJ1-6	TGTGCCAGCAGTGACTCGGCAGGGTTCTCACCCCTCCACTTT	CASSDSAGFSPLHF
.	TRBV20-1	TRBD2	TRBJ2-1	TGCAGTGCTAGGAGCGGGACCCTCTACAATGAGCAGTTCTTC	CSARSGTLYNEQFF
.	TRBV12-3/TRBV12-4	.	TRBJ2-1	TGTGCCAGCAGTGACCTTGTAAGGGGGGGCTGGCGCAATGAGCAGTTCTTC	CASSDLVRGGWRNEQFF
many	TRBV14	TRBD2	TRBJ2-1	TGTGCCAGCAGCCAATTAACGGGACTAGCGGGGACCGCGCAGTTCTTC	CASSQLTGLAGTAQFF
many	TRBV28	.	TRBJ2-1	TGTGCCAGCAGTTTGGCTAGCGTGGGCAATGAGCAGTTCTTC	CASSLASVGNEQFF